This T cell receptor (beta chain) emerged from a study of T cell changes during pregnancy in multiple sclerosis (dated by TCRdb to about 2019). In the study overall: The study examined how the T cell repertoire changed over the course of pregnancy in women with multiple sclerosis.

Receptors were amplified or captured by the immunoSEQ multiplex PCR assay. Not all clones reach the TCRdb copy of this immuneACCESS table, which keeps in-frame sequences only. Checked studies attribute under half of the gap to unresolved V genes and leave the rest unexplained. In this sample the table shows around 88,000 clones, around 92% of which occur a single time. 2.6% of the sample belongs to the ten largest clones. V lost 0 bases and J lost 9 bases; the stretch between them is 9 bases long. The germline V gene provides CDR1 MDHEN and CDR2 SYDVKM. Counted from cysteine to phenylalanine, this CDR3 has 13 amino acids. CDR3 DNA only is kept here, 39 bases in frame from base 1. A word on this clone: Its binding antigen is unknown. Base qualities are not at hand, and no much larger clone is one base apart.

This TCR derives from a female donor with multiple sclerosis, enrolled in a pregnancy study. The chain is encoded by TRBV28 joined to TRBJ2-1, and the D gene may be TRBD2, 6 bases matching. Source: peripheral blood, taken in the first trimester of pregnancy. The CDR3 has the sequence CASSLWGTSEQFF. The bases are TGTGCCAGCAGTTTATGGGGGACTTCTGAGCAGTTCTTC.